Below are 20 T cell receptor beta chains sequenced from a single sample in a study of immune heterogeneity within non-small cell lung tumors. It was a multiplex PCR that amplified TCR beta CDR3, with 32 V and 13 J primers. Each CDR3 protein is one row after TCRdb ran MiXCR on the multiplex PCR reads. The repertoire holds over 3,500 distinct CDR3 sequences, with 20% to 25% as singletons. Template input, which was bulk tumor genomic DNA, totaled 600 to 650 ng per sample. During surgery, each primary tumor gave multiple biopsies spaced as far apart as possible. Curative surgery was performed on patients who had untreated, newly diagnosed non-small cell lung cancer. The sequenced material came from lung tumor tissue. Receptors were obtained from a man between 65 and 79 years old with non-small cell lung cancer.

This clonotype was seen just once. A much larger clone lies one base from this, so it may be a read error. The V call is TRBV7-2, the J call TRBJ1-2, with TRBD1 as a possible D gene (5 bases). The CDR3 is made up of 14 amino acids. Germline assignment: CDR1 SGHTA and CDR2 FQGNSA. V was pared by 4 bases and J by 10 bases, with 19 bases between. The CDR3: CASSSGGGARVYTF. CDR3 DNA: TGTGCCAGCAGCTCTGGCGGCGGGGCCAGGGTCTACACCTTC.

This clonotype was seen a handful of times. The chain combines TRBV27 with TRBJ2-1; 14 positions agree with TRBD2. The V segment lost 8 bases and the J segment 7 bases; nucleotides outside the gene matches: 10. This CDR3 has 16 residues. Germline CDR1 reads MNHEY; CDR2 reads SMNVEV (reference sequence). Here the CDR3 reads CASSFRLAGGLNEQFF. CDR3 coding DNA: TGTGCCAGCTCCTTTCGACTAGCGGGGGGGTTAAATGAGCAGTTCTTC.

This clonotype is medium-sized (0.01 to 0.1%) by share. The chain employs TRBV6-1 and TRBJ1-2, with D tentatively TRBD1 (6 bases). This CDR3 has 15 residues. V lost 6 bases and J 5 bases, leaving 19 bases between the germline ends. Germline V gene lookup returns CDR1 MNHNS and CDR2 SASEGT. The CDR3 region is CASRSLWAGEYGYTF. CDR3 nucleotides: TGTGCCAGCAGGTCCCTGTGGGCAGGGGAATATGGCTACACCTTC.

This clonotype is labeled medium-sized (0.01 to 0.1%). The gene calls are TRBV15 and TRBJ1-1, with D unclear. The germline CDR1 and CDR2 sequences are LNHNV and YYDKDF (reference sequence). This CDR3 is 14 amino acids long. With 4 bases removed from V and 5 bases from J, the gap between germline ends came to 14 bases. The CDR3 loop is CATSNPFGGTEAFF. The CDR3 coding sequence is TGTGCCACCAGCAACCCGTTTGGAGGAACTGAAGCTTTCTTT.

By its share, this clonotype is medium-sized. For the CDR3, the DNA is TGTGCCAGCAGTCCAGGACTAGCGGGAGGAGGGACCTACGAGCAGTACTTC. Translated: CASSPGLAGGGTYEQYF. This chain joins TRBV27 and TRBJ2-7; 14 bases match TRBD2. The V gene's germline CDR1 is MNHEY and CDR2 SMNVEV (reference sequence). V was pared by 5 bases and J by 2 bases, with 8 bases of the junction left unmatched. This CDR3 has 17 residues.

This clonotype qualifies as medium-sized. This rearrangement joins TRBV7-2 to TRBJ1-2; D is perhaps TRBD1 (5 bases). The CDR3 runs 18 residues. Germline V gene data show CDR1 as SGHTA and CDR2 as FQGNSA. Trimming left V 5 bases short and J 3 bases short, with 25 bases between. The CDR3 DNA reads TGTGCCAGCAGCCCCCGTCCGAAAGGGGTGGGGCCGGACTATGGCTACACCTTC. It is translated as CASSPRPKGVGPDYGYTF. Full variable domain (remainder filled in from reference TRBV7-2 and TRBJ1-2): GAGVSQSPSNKVTEKGKDVELRCDPISGHTALYWYRQSLGQGLEFLIYFQGNSAPDKSGLPSDRFSAERTGGSVSTLTIQRTQQEDSAVYLCASSPRPKGVGPDYGYTFGSGTRLTVV.

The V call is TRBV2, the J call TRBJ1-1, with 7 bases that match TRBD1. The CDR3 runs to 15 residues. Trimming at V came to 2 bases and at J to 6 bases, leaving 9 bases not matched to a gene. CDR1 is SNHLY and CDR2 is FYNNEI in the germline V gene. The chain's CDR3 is CASSEPVDREAEAFF. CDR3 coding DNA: TGTGCCAGCAGTGAACCCGTTGACAGGGAAGCTGAAGCTTTCTTT.

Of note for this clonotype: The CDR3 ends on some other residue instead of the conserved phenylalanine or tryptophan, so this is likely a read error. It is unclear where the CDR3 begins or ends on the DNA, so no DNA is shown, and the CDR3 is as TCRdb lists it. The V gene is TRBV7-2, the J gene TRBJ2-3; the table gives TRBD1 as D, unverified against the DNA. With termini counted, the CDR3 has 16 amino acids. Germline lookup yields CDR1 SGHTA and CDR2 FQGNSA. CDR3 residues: CASSRDRMRYEQYFGP.

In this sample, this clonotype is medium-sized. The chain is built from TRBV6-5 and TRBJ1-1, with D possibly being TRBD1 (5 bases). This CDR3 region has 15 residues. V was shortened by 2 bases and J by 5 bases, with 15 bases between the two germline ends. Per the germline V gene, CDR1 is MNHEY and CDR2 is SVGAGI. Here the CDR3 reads CASSYQQDLGTEAFF. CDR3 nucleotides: TGTGCCAGCAGTTACCAACAGGATCTGGGGACTGAAGCTTTCTTT.

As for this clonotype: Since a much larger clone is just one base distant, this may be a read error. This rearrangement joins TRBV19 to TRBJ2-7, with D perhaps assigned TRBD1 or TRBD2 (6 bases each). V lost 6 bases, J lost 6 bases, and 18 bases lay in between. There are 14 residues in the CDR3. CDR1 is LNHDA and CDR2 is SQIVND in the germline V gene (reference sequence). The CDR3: CASRQGGETCEQYF. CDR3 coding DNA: TGTGCCAGTAGACAGGGCGGGGAAACCTGCGAGCAGTACTTC.

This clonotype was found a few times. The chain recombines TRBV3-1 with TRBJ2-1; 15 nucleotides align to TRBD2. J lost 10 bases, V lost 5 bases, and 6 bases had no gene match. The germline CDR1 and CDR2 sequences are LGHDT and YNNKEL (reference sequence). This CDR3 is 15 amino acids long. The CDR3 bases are TGTGCCAGCAGCGAGTACGGGACTAGCGGGGGGGAGCAGTTCTTC. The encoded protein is CASSEYGTSGGEQFF.

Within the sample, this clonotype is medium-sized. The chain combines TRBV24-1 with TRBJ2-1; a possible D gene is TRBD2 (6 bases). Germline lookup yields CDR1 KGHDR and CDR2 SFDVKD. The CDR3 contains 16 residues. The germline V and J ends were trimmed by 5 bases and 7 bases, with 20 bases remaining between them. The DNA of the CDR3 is TGTGCCACCAGTGCCACGGTCTTCGGGGGAAAAAATGAGCAGTTCTTC. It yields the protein CATSATVFGGKNEQFF.

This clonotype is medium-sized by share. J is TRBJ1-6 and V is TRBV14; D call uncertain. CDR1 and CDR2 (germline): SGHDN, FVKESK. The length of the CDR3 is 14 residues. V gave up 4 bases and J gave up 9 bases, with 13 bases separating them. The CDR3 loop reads CASSPPGRGSPLHF. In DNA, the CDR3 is TGTGCCAGCAGCCCGCCCGGGCGGGGTTCACCCCTCCACTTT.

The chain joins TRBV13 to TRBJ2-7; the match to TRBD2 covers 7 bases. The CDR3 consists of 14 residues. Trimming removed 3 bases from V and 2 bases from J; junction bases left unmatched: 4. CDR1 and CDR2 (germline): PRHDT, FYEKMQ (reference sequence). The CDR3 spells CASSLWGGTYEQYF. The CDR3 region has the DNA TGTGCCAGCAGCTTGTGGGGGGGGACCTACGAGCAGTACTTC.

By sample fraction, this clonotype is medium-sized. The CDR3 DNA sequence: TGTGCCAGCAGCACAGGGACTTATGGCTACACCTTC. It yields the protein CASSTGTYGYTF. The V and J genes are TRBV9 and TRBJ1-2; possibly TRBD1 for D (6 bases). Germline lookup yields CDR1 SGDLS and CDR2 YYNGEE. Deletions cut 4 bases from V and 5 bases from J, with 9 bases between. The CDR3 extends over 12 amino acids.

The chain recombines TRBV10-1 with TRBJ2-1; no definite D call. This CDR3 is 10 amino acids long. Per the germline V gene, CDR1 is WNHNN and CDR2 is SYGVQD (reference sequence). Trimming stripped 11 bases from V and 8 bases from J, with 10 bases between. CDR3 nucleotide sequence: TGCGCCGCCGGACGCGATGAGCAGTTCTTC. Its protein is CAAGRDEQFF.

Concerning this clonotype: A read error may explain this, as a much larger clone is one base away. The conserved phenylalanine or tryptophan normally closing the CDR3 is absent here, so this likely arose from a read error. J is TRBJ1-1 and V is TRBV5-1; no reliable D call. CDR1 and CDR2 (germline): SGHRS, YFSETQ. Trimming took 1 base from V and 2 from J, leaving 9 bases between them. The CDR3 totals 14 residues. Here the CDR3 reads CASSLRRLNTEAFS. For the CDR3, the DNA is TGCGCCAGCAGCTTGCGCAGGCTTAACACTGAAGCTTTCTCT.

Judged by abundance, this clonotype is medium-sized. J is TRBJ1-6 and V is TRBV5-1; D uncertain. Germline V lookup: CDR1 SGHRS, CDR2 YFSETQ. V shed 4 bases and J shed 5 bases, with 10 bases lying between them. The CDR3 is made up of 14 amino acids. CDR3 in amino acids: CASSMTADNSPLHF. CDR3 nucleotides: TGCGCCAGCAGCATGACCGCCGATAATTCACCCCTCCACTTT.

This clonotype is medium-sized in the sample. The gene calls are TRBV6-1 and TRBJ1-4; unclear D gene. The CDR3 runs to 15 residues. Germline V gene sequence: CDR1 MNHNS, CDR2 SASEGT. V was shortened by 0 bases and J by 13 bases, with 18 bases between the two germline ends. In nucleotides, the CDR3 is TGTGCCAGCAGTGAAGCAATAATGGCTCACCTAACACTGTTTTTT. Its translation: CASSEAIMAHLTLFF.

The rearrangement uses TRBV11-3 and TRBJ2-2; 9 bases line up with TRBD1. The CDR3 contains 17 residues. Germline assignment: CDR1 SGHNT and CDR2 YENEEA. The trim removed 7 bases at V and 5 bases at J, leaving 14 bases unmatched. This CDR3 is CASTHNGTGRLTGELFF. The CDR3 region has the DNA TGTGCCAGCACCCATAACGGGACAGGGCGCTTAACCGGGGAGCTGTTTTTT. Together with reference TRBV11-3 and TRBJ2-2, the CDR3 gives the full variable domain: EAGVVQSPRYKIIEKKQPVAFWCNPISGHNTLYWYLQNLGQGPELLIRYENEEAVDDSQLPKDRFSAERLKGVDSTLKIQPAELGDSAVYLCASTHNGTGRLTGELFFGEGSRLTVL.